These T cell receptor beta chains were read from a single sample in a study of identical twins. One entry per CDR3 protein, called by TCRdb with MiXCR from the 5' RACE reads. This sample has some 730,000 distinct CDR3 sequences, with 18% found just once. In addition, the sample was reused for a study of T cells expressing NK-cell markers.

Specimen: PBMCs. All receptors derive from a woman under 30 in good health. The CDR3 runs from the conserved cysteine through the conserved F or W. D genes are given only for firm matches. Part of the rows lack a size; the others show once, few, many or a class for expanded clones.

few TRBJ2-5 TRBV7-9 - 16 CASSPSFRDAEETQYF TGTGCCAGCAGCCCCTCTTTCCGGGACGCCGAAGAGACCCAGTACTTC
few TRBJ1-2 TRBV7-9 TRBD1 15 CASIANRGPTYGYTF TGTGCCAGCATCGCTAACAGGGGGCCAACGTATGGCTACACCTTC
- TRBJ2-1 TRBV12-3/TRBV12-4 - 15 CASSLSGGWAYEQFF TGTGCCAGCAGTTTATCTGGCGGGTGGGCATATGAGCAGTTCTTC
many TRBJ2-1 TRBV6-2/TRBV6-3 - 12 CASSYSSHEQFF TGTGCCAGCAGTTACTCTTCCCATGAGCAGTTCTTC
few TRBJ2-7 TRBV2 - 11 CASMGDTVKYF TGTGCCAGCATGGGGGATACAGTAAAGTACTTC
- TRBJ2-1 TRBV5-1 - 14 CASSLASPHDEQFF TGCGCCAGCAGCTTGGCCAGTCCCCACGATGAGCAGTTCTTC
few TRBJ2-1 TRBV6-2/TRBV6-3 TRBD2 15 CASKGPTSGSGEQFF TGTGCCAGCAAAGGGCCTACTAGCGGGAGCGGTGAGCAGTTCTTC
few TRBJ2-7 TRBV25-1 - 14 CASSVAGTSLEQYF TGTGCCAGCAGTGTTGCCGGGACTTCACTAGAGCAGTACTTC
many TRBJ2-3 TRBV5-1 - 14 CASSFPTAGDTQYF TGCGCCAGCAGCTTCCCAACCGCCGGTGATACGCAGTATTTT
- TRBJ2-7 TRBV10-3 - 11 CAISAGVEQYF TGTGCCATCAGTGCCGGTGTCGAGCAGTACTTC
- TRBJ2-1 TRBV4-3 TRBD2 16 CASSAQLAGGSDEQFF TGCGCCAGCAGCGCCCAACTAGCGGGAGGGTCTGATGAGCAGTTCTTC
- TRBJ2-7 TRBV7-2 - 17 CASSRLGAAGSSYEQYF TGTGCCAGCAGCCGATTAGGGGCGGCAGGGAGCTCCTACGAGCAGTACTTC
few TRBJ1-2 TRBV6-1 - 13 CASRPYRVGGYTF TGTGCCAGCAGACCCTACAGGGTAGGAGGCTACACCTTC
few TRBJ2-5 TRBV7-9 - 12 CASRGDEETQYF TGTGCCAGCAGGGGGGACGAAGAGACCCAGTACTTC
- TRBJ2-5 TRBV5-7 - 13 CAISSGWQETQYF TGTGCCATCAGCTCCGGGTGGCAGGAGACCCAGTACTTC
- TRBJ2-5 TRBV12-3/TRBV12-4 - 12 CASSLIWETQYF TGTGCCAGCAGTTTAATCTGGGAGACCCAGTACTTC
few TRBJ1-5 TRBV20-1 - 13 CSANQGSNQPQHF TGCAGTGCTAACCAGGGGAGCAATCAGCCCCAGCATTTT
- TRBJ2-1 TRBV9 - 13 CASGSYGGYEQFF TGTGCCAGCGGTTCTTATGGGGGCTATGAGCAGTTCTTC
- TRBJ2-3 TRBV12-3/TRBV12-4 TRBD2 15 CASSPGTSLADTQYF TGTGCCAGCAGTCCGGGGACTAGTTTGGCAGATACGCAGTATTTT
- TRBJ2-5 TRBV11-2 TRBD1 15 CASSLGRTGEETQYF TGTGCCAGCAGCTTAGGCCGGACAGGGGAAGAGACCCAGTACTTC
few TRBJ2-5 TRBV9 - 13 CASSGTPGETQYF TGTGCCAGCAGCGGAACCCCAGGAGAGACCCAGTACTTC
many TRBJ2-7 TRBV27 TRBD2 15 CASSITSGSSYEQYF TGTGCCAGCAGCATAACTAGCGGGTCCTCCTACGAGCAGTACTTC
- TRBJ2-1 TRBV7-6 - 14 CASGKGLSYNEQFF TGTGCCAGCGGAAAAGGTCTCTCCTACAATGAGCAGTTCTTC
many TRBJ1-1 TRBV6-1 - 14 CASSRGGMNTEAFF TGCGCCAGCAGCCGGGGGGGCATGAACACTGAAGCTTTCTTT
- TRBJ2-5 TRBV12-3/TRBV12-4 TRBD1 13 CASRMYRGQTQYF TGTGCCAGCAGGATGTACAGGGGACAGACCCAGTACTTC
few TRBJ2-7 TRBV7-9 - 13 CASRMSGTYEQYF TGTGCCAGCAGAATGAGTGGAACTTACGAGCAGTACTTC
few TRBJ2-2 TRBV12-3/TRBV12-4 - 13 CASSRDHTGELFF TGTGCCAGCTCCCGCGATCACACCGGGGAGCTGTTTTTT
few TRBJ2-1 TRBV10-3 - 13 CAITSDREDEQFF TGTGCCATCACCTCGGACCGCGAGGATGAGCAGTTCTTC
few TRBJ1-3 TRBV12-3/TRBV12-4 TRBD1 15 CASSFGQASGNTIYF TGTGCCAGCAGTTTCGGACAGGCCTCTGGAAACACCATATATTTT
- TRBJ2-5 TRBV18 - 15 CASSPYTSRGETQYF TGTGCCAGCTCACCGTACACCTCGAGGGGGGAGACCCAGTACTTC
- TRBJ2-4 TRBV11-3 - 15 CASSGQSQAKNIQYF TGTGCCAGCAGCGGACAGAGCCAAGCCAAAAACATTCAGTACTTC
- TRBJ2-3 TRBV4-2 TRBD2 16 CASSQDLAGNTDTQYF TGTGCCAGCAGCCAAGATCTAGCGGGGAACACAGATACGCAGTATTTT
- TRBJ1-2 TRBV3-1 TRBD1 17 CASSQDLMAGQVYGYTF TGTGCCAGCAGCCAAGATCTGATGGCGGGACAGGTCTATGGCTACACCTTC
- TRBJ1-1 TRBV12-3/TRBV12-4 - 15 CASSLVGSSNTEAFF TGTGCCAGCAGTTTAGTGGGCAGCTCGAACACTGAAGCTTTCTTT
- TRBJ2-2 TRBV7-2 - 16 CASSPGLARITGELFF TGTGCCAGCAGCCCGGGGCTAGCGAGAATCACCGGGGAGCTGTTTTTT
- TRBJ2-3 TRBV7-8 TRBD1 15 CASGLGDRGPDTQYF TGTGCCAGCGGCTTAGGGGACAGGGGGCCAGATACGCAGTATTTT
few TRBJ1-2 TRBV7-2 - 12 CASSLVWGGYTF TGTGCCAGCAGCTTAGTGTGGGGGGGCTACACCTTC
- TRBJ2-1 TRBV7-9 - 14 CASDRESSYNEQFF TGTGCCAGCGACCGGGAAAGCTCCTACAATGAGCAGTTCTTC
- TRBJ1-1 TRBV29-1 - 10 CSAQSLEAFF TGCAGCGCCCAAAGCCTCGAAGCTTTCTTT
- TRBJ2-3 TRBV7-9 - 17 CASRLARGGLLTDTQYF TGTGCCAGCAGACTAGCACGGGGCGGACTACTCACAGATACGCAGTATTTT
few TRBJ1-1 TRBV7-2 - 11 CASSPGNTAFF TGTGCCAGCAGCCCCGGGAATACGGCTTTCTTT
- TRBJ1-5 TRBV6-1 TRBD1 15 CASTLEGTVRLPQHF TGTGCCAGCACCCTCGAGGGGACAGTGAGGCTGCCCCAGCATTTT
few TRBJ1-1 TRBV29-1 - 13 CSVVKGWNTEAFF TGCAGCGTTGTAAAGGGCTGGAACACTGAAGCTTTCTTT